The T cell receptor (beta chain) under discussion was sequenced for a study of PD-L1 blockade in urothelial cancer (dated by TCRdb to 2016 to 2017). General notes on the study: Every patient began therapy at some point between 2013 and 2015 and was given atezolizumab 1,200 mg intravenously every 3 weeks. Patients had an ECOG performance status of 0 or 1 and had received between 0 and 3 prior chemotherapy regimens. About 85% of the roughly 29 patients were males with bladder-origin urothelial cancer, and about 60% of the roughly 30 reported a prior smoking history. Blood samples were analyzed at 3 weeks after treatment start (second dose) and at 6 weeks after treatment start. Durable clinical benefit was achieved by nine patients and was not achieved by 20 patients. Blood samples yielded a median of around 130,000 T cells and more than 75,000 unique TCRs, with median clonality approximately 0.08. Whole exome sequencing and RNA sequencing of pretreatment tumors were performed alongside TCR sequencing in the same patients. Pretreatment tumor samples, along with matched peripheral blood serially collected before and after atezolizumab treatment, were subjected to TCR sequencing. The study was an exploratory multi-omic analysis of somatic, immune and clinical correlates of response to PD-L1 blockade with atezolizumab in urothelial cancer. Under 30 patients had pretreatment blood TCR-seq, some 24 had at least one posttreatment blood collection, and some 24 had tumor TCR-seq. Durable clinical benefit was defined as a progression-free survival longer than 6 months, and TCR features were additionally tested against progression-free survival and overall survival. General findings and caveats noted by the study authors: Improved progression-free and overall survival was found to be associated with pretreatment peripheral blood TCR clonality below the median. Small sample size (n ≈ 30) and many exploratory analyses mean the results are intended to be hypothesis-generating. At 3 weeks after the start of treatment, tumor-associated TCR clones in peripheral blood had expanded more in patients with durable benefit (n of about 21, p = 0.022).

Sample time point, as interpreted from the label and publication: pretreatment peripheral blood. A cohort of 25 to 35 patients with locally advanced or metastatic urothelial carcinoma, treated at Memorial Sloan Kettering on a trial protocol, was included. Peripheral blood mononuclear cells were collected pretreatment and during treatment, at between 1 and 8 total time points per patient. The Qiagen DNeasy Blood extraction kit was used to purify genomic DNA from total PBMCs and tumor samples. PBMCs were collected pretreatment and during treatment and were isolated and stored as previously described. To estimate absolute template abundance from read counts, synthetic TCR analog templates were spiked into each PCR. Using the immunoSEQ assay, TCRbeta CDR3 regions were amplified from genomic DNA with bias-controlled V and J gene primers. Rearranged TCRbeta segments were sequenced at approximately 20X coverage. On the authors' methods: Sequencing errors were corrected by clustering and CDR3s were annotated against IMGT to assign V, D and J genes. Only productive TCRbeta rearrangements were used in downstream analyses, excluding out-of-frame or stop-codon sequences. Clonality was calculated as one minus the Shannon entropy normalized by the log of the number of unique productive sequences. Clones differing between time points or between blood and tumor were identified using Fisher's exact test with Benjamini-Hochberg correction, with an adjusted p below 0.01 applied as the threshold. As stored in TCRdb, this immuneACCESS dataset retains in-frame rearrangements with V and J assigned. A fraction of the clones does not appear; measured against another copy, unresolved V genes explain less than half of the discrepancy, and the remainder lacks a known reason. From that table come the V and J calls and clone size; the DNA was used to work out D and trimming. In all, the sample holds about 87,000 clones, and more than 70% of those were seen once. 0.97% of the sample comes from the top ten.

Trimming leaves V shorter by 5 bases and J shorter by 2 bases, with the junction holding 7 bases beyond the gene matches. The CDR3, cysteine through phenylalanine, is 15 amino acids long. Of all the DNA, just the CDR3 is kept, 45 bases in frame from base 1. CDR1 and CDR2 are read off the germline V gene as SGDLS and YYNGEE. On this clone: No cognate antigen has been identified for it. Base quality data are lacking; no much larger clone is found one base away.

The source was PBMCs, collected around atezolizumab (anti-PD-L1) treatment. This receptor was taken from a woman older than 75 with urothelial cancer. The V gene is TRBV9 and the J gene is TRBJ2-5; a stretch of 9 junction bases matches TRBD1. This receptor carries the CDR3 CASSLGQGRQETQYF. Read as DNA, the sequence is TGTGCCAGCAGTCTGGGACAGGGCCGACAAGAGACCCAGTACTTC.